The clone carrying this T cell receptor (beta chain) was detected only a few times. The data were obtained in a study of identical twins. It was template switching that added a universal primer site, and there were unique molecular identifiers on the cDNA. TCRdb re-derived calls from the 5' RACE reads in MiXCR, one entry per CDR3 protein. The repertoire holds 260,000 or so distinct CDR3 sequences, with approximately 7.8% as singletons. The length of the CDR3 is 12 residues. The V end lost 4 bases, the J end lost 5 bases, and 9 bases lay between the germline ends. CDR1 is LGHDT and CDR2 is YNNKEL in the germline V gene (reference sequence). These data were likewise used in another study, on yellow fever vaccine responses in identical twins.

The TCR comes from a woman between 18 and 30 years old in good health. This rearrangement joins TRBV3-1 to TRBJ2-7; D gene unclear. The sample consisted of CD8+ T cells sorted from blood. This CDR3 is CASSPLLDEQYV. CDR3 sequence (DNA): TGTGCCAGCAGCCCTTTATTGGACGAGCAGTACGTC.